This T cell receptor beta chain was observed in a study of shared clonotypes between healthy human individuals. The CDR3 totals 17 residues. CDR1 and CDR2 (germline): SGHRS, YFSETQ. Trimming removed 0 bases from V and 5 bases from J; junction bases left unmatched: 11. In the case of this clone: Its specificity is not known.

The authors loaded roughly 200 ng DNA, about 30,000 T cell genomes, into sorted-subset replicate PCRs. Profiling relied on immunoSEQ multiplex PCR, and the TCRdb table lists in-frame clones only, not all of them. The table lists some 790,000 clones, 72% of them singletons. The study, taken as a whole, reports: Depth was large, yet rarefaction showed that sorted-subset sequencing was incomplete. Among the subsets, naive ones generally showed larger estimated richness than memory ones. Between a few donors, naive CD4 clonotypes were shared at a level of roughly 5.5%.

V is TRBV5-1 and J is TRBJ2-1; TRBD2 matches 7 bases. Source material: memory CD4+ T cells sorted from blood. Subset: CD45RA-negative fraction. The receptor was isolated from a woman aged 25 to 39 in good health. CDR3 nucleotides: TGCGCCAGCAGCTTGGTCTTAAGGGTTCGGGGGGACAATGAGCAGTTCTTC. Protein product: CASSLVLRVRGDNEQFF.